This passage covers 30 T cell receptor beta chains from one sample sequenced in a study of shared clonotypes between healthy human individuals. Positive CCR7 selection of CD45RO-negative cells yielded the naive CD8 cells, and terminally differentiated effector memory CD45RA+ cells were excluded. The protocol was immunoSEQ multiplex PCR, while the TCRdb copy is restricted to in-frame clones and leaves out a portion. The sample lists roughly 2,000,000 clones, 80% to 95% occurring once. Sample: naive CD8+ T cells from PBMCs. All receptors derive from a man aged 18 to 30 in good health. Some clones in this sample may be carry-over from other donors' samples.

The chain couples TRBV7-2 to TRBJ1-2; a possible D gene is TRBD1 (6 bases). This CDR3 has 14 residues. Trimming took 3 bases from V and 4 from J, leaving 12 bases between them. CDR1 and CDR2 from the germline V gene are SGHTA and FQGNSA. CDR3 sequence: CASSFTGLVYGYTF. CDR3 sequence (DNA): TGTGCCAGCAGCTTTACAGGGCTCGTCTATGGCTACACCTTC.

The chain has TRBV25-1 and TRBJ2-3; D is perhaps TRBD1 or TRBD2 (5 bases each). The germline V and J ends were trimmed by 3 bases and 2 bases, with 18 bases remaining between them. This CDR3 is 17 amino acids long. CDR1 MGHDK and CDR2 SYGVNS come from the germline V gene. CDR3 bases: TGTGCCAGCAGTGATCCTAGCAGGGATGGGTTCACAGATACGCAGTATTTT. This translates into CASSDPSRDGFTDTQYF.

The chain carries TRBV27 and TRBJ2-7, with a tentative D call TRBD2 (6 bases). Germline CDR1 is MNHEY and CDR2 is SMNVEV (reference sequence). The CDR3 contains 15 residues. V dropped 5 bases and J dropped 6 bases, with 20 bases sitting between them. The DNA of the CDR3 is TGTGCCAGCAGTGACATAGGGCGACTAGTAACCGAGCAGTACTTC. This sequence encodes CASSDIGRLVTEQYF.

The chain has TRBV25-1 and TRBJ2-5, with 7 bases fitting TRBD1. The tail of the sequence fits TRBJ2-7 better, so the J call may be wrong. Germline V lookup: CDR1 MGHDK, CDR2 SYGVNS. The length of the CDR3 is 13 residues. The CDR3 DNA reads TGTGCCAGCAGGGGGACAGCTTCCTACGAGCAGTACTTC. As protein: CASRGTASYEQYF.

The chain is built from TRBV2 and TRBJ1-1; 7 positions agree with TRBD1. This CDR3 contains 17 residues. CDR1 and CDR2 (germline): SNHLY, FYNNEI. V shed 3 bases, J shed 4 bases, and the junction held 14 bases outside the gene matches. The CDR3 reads CASSEGVEGALGTEAFF. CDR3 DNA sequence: TGTGCCAGCAGTGAGGGGGTGGAGGGGGCCTTGGGCACTGAAGCTTTCTTT.

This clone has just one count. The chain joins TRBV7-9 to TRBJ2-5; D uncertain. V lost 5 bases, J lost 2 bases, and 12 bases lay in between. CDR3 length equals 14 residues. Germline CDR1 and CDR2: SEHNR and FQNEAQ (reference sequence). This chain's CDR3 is CASSDGLLQETQYF. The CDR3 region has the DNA TGTGCCAGCAGCGATGGGCTCCTTCAAGAGACCCAGTACTTC.

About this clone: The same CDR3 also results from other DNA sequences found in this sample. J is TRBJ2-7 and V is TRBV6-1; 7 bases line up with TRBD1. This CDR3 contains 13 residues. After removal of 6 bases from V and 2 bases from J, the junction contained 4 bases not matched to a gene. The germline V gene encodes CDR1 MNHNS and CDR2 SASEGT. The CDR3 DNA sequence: TGTGCCAGCAGGGGGACAGCGACCTACGAGCAGTACTTC. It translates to CASRGTATYEQYF.

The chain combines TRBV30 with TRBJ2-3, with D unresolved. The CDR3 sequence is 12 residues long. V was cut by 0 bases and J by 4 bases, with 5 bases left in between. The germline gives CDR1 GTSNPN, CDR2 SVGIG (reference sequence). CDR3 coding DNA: TGTGCCTGGAGTGTGACGGCAGATACGCAGTATTTT. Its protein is CAWSVTADTQYF. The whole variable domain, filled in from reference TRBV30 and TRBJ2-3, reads SQTIHQWPATLVQPVGSPLSLECTVEGTSNPNLYWYRQAAGRGLQLLFYSVGIGQISSEVPQNLSASRPQDRQFILSSKKLLLSDSGFYLCAWSVTADTQYFGPGTRLTVL.

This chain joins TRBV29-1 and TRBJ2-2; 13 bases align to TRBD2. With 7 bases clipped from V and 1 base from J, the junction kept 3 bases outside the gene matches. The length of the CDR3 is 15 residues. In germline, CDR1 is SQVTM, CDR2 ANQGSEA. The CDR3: CSAGLAGENTGELFF. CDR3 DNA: TGCAGCGCCGGACTAGCGGGAGAGAACACCGGGGAGCTGTTTTTT.

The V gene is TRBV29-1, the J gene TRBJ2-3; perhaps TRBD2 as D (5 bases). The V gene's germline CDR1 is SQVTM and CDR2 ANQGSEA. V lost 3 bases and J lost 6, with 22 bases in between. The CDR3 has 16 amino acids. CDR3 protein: CSVDPIGGGSRDTQYF. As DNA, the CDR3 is TGCAGCGTTGATCCCATAGGTGGAGGTTCTAGGGATACGCAGTATTTT.

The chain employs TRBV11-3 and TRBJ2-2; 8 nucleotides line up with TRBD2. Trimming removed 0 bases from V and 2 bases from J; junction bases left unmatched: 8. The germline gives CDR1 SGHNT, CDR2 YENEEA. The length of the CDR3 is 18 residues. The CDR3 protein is CASSLELAGSFNTGELFF. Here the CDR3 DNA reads TGTGCCAGCAGCTTAGAGCTAGCGGGTTCCTTCAACACCGGGGAGCTGTTTTTT.

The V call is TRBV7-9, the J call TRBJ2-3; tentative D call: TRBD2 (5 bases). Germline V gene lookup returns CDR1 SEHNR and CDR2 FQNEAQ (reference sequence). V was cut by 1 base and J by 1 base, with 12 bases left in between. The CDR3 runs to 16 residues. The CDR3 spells CASSLVKGEGTDTQYF. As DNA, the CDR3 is TGTGCCAGCAGCTTAGTGAAGGGAGAGGGCACAGATACGCAGTATTTT. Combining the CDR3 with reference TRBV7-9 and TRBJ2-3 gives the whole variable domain DTGVSQNPRHKITKRGQNVTFRCDPISEHNRLYWYRQTLGQGPEFLTYFQNEAQLEKSRLLSDRFSAERPKGSFSTLEIQRTEQGDSAMYLCASSLVKGEGTDTQYFGPGTRLTVL.

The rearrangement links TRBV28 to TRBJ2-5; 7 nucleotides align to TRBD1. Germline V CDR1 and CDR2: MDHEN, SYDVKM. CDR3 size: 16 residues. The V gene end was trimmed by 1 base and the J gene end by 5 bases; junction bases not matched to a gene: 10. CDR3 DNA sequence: TGTGCCAGCAGTTTATTCAGACAGGGTCATGGGGAGACCCAGTACTTC. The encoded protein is CASSLFRQGHGETQYF.

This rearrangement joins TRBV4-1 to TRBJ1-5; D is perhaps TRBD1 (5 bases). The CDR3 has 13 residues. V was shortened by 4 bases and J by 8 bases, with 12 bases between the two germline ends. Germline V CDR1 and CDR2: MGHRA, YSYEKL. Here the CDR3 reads CASSLTRGEPQHF. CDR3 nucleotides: TGCGCCAGCAGCCTAACCCGGGGGGAGCCCCAGCATTTT.

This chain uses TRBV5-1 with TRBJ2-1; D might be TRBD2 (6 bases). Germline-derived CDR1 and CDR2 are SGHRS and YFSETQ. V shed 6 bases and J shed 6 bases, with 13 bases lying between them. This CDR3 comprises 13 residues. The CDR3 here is CASTPGEFNEQFF. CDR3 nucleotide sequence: TGCGCCAGCACCCCGGGGGAGTTCAATGAGCAGTTCTTC. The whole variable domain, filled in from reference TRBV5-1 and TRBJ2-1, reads KAGVTQTPRYLIKTRGQQVTLSCSPISGHRSVSWYQQTPGQGLQFLFEYFSETQRNKGNFPGRFSGRQFSNSRSEMNVSTLELGDSALYLCASTPGEFNEQFFGPGTRLTVL.

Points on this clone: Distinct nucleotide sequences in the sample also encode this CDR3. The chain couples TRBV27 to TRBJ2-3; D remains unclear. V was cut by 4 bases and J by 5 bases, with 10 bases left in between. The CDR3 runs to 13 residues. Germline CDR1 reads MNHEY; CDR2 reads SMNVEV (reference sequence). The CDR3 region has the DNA TGTGCCAGCAGTTCCCTACTGGGAGATACGCAGTATTTT. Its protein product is CASSSLLGDTQYF.

The CDR3 is CASSPRNAGDPREQYF. The CDR3 nucleotides are TGTGCCAGCAGCCCGCGAAACGCGGGAGACCCCCGCGAGCAGTACTTC. The chain uses TRBV7-8 and TRBJ2-7; 7 nucleotides align to TRBD2. The CDR3 totals 16 residues. Germline V gene lookup returns CDR1 SGHVS and CDR2 FQNEAQ. V shed 5 bases and J 6 bases; nucleotides not matched to a gene: 16.

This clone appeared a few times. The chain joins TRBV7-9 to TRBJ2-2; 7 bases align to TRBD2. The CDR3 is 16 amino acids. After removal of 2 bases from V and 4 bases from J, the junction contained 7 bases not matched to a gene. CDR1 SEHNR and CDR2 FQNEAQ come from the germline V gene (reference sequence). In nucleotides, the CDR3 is TGTGCCAGCAGCTTATTCCTAGCGGAGTCCACCGGGGAGCTGTTTTTT. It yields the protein CASSLFLAESTGELFF. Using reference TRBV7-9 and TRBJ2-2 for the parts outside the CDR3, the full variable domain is DTGVSQNPRHKITKRGQNVTFRCDPISEHNRLYWYRQTLGQGPEFLTYFQNEAQLEKSRLLSDRFSAERPKGSFSTLEIQRTEQGDSAMYLCASSLFLAESTGELFFGEGSRLTVL.

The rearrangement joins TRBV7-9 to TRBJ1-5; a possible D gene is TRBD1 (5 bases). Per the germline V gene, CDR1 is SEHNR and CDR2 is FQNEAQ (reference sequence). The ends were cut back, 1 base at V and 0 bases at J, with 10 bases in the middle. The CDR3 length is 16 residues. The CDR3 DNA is TGTGCCAGCAGCTTAGGAGGGGAATATAGCAATCAGCCCCAGCATTTT. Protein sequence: CASSLGGEYSNQPQHF.

The CDR3 region is CASSFGGGAYNEQFF. CDR3 DNA sequence: TGTGCCAGCAGTTTTGGTGGGGGGGCCTACAATGAGCAGTTCTTC. The V gene is TRBV28, the J gene TRBJ2-1, with 7 bases aligning to TRBD2. The CDR3 is made up of 15 amino acids. Germline loops: CDR1 MDHEN, CDR2 SYDVKM. V lost 3 bases, J lost 2 bases, and 4 bases stayed unmatched.

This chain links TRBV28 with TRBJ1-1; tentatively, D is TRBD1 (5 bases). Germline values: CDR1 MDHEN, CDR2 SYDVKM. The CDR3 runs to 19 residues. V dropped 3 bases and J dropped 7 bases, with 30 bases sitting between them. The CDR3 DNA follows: TGTGCCAGCAGTTTTTTCCGTGGGGACCGCCTACTCGGGGAAGGTGAAGCTTTCTTT. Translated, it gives CASSFFRGDRLLGEGEAFF.

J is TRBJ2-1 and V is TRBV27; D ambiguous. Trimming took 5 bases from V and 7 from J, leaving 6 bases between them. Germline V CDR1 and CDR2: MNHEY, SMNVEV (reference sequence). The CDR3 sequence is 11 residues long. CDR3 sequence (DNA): TGTGCCAGCAGTAATGGGAATGAGCAGTTCTTC. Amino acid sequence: CASSNGNEQFF.

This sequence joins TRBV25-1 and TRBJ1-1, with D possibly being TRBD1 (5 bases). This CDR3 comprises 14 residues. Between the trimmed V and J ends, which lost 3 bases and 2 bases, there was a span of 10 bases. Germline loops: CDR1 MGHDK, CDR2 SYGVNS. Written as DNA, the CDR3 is TGTGCCAGCAGTGATTGGGGGGGTAACACTGAAGCTTTCTTT. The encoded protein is CASSDWGGNTEAFF.

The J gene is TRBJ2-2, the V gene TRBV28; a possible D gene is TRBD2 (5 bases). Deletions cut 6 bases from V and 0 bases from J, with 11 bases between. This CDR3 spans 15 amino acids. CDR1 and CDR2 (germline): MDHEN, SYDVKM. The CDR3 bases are TGTGCCAGCAGCCTAGACTACTCGAACACCGGGGAGCTGTTTTTT. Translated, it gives CASSLDYSNTGELFF.

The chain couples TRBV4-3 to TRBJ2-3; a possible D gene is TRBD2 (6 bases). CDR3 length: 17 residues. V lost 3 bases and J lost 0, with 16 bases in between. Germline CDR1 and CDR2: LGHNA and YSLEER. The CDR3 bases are TGCGCCAGCAGCCAGGATCAGCGGACTACAAGCACAGATACGCAGTATTTT. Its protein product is CASSQDQRTTSTDTQYF.

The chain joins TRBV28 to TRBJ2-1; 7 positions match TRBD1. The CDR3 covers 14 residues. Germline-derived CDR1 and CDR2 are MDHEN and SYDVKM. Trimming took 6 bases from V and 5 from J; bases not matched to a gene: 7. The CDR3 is CASSDPTGDNEQFF. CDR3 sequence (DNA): TGTGCCAGCAGCGACCCCACAGGGGACAATGAGCAGTTCTTC.

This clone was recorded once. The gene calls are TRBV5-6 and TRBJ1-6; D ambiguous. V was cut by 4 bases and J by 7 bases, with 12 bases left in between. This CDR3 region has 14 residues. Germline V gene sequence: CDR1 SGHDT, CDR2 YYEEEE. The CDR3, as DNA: TGTGCCAGCAGCGTCCGGACGATAAATTCACCCCTCCACTTT. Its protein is CASSVRTINSPLHF.

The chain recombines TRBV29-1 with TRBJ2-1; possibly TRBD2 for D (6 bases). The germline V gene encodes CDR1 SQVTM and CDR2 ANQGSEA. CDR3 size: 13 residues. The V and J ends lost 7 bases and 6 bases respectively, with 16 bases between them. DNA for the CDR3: TGCAGCGCCGCGGGCGGGGTTGCCAATGAGCAGTTCTTC. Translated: CSAAGGVANEQFF.

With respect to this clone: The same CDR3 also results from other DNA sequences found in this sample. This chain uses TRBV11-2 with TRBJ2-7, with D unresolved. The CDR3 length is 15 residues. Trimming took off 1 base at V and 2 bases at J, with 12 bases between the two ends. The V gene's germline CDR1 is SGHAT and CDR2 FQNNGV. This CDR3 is CASSLGLPATYEQYF. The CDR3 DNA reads TGTGCCAGCAGCTTAGGACTCCCTGCCACCTACGAGCAGTACTTC.

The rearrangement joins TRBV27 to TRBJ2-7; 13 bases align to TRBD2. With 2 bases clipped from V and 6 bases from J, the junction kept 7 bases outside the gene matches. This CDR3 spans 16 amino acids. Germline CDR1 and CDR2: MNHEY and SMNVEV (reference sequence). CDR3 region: CASSLLLAGGPLEQYF. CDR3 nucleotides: TGTGCCAGCAGTTTACTACTAGCGGGAGGGCCACTCGAGCAGTACTTC.